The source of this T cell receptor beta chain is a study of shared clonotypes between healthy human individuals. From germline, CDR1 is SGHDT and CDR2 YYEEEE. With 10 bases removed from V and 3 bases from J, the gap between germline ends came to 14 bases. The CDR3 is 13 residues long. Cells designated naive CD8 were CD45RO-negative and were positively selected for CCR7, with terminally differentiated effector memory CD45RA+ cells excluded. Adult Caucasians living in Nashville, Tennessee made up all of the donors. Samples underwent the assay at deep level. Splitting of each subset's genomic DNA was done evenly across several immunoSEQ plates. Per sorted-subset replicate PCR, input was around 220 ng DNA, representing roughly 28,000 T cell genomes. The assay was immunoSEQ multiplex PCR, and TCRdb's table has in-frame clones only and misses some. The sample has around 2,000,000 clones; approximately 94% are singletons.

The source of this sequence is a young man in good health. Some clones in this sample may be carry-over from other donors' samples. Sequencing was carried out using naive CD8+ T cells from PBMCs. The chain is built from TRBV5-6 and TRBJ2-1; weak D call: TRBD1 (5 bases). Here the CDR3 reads CAGAGRDYNEQFF. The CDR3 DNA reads TGTGCCGGGGCAGGGCGAGACTACAATGAGCAGTTCTTC.